These 21 T cell receptor beta chains were all obtained from the same sample, sequenced in a study of response to subunit inactivated influenza vaccine. TCRdb reprocessed the RT-PCR reads with MiXCR, giving one entry per CDR3 protein. The sample shows hundreds of thousands of distinct CDR3 sequences, around 25% of them seen only once. Source: CD4+ T cells sorted from PBMCs, taken more than 4 days after vaccination. The receptors derive from a man aged 50 or older who received an inactivated influenza vaccine.

The genes are TRBV6-5 and TRBJ2-7; D gene unclear. Trimming stripped 4 bases from V and 1 base from J, with 11 bases between. This CDR3 spans 14 amino acids. CDR1 and CDR2 (germline): MNHEY, SVGAGI. CDR3 region: CASSSRSPSYEQYF. In DNA form, the CDR3 reads TGTGCCAGCAGTTCGCGGAGCCCATCCTACGAGCAGTACTTC.

This clonotype has just a few counts. The rearrangement uses TRBV5-1 and TRBJ2-7, with no clear D. V lost 2 bases, J lost 2 bases, and 11 bases lay in between. Per the germline V gene, CDR1 is SGHRS and CDR2 is YFSETQ. The CDR3 has 14 amino acids. The CDR3 reads CASSLKADPYEQYF. The CDR3 region has the DNA TGCGCCAGCAGCTTAAAAGCTGATCCCTACGAGCAGTACTTC.

This clonotype was seen at least ten times. This chain joins TRBV5-1 and TRBJ2-1; the D gene is possibly TRBD1 (5 bases). This CDR3 is 16 amino acids long. Per germline, CDR1 SGHRS and CDR2 YFSETQ. V was pared by 1 base and J by 0 bases, with 11 bases between. The CDR3 DNA sequence: TGCGCCAGCAGCTTGACCGGGCAGGGCTCCTACAATGAGCAGTTCTTC. Its translation is CASSLTGQGSYNEQFF.

The chain links TRBV12-3 or TRBV12-4 to TRBJ2-1; TRBD1 or TRBD2 may be the D gene (6 bases each). The CDR3 extends over 15 amino acids. The germline V and J ends were trimmed by 8 bases and 5 bases, with 19 bases remaining between them. CDR3 DNA sequence: TGTGCCAGCGGTCCGGCAGGGGCGGGGCACAATGAGCAGTTCTTC. Amino acid sequence: CASGPAGAGHNEQFF.

This clonotype was seen more than once but under ten times. V and J are TRBV4-3 and TRBJ2-5; no definite D call. CDR1 and CDR2 from the germline V gene are LGHNA and YSLEER. Deletions cut 0 bases from V and 1 base from J, with 9 bases between. CDR3 length: 15 residues. The CDR3 sequence is CASSQDTTAQETQYF. Written as DNA, the CDR3 is TGCGCCAGCAGCCAAGATACGACGGCCCAAGAGACCCAGTACTTC.

The chain uses TRBV10-3 and TRBJ2-1, with D perhaps TRBD2 (6 bases). Germline CDR1 reads ENHRY; CDR2 reads SYGVKD. The CDR3 runs 14 residues. With 7 bases removed from V and 4 bases from J, the gap between germline ends came to 14 bases. CDR3 sequence (DNA): TGTGCCATCATTCGGGACTCTTATTACAATGAGCAGTTCTTC. Amino acid sequence: CAIIRDSYYNEQFF.

This clonotype has just a few counts. The chain carries TRBV7-2 and TRBJ2-7, with a weak D call TRBD1 (5 bases). Germline loops: CDR1 SGHTA, CDR2 FQGNSA. The ends were cut back, 4 bases at V and 2 bases at J, with 9 bases in the middle. This CDR3 is built from 13 residues. The CDR3 region has the DNA TGTGCCAGCAGCTCGACAGACCCCTACGAGCAGTACTTC. Its translation: CASSSTDPYEQYF.

The sample holds many counts of this clonotype. The J gene is TRBJ2-3, the V gene TRBV20-1; TRBD2 agrees at 12 bases. Looked up from germline, CDR1 is DFQATT and CDR2 is SNEGSKA (reference sequence). V lost 6 bases and J lost 3; bases outside the gene matches: 13. The CDR3 runs 17 residues. CDR3 DNA sequence: TGCAGTGCCCAGGCGGCTAGCGGGAGGGATAGGACAGATACGCAGTATTTT. Its protein is CSAQAASGRDRTDTQYF.

The V and J genes are TRBV6-1 and TRBJ2-5; 11 nucleotides line up with TRBD1. Germline V lookup: CDR1 MNHNS, CDR2 SASEGT. CDR3 length equals 16 residues. J lost 5 bases, V lost 6 bases, and 11 bases had no gene match. The CDR3 DNA is TGTGCCAGCAGCTCGCCTGGACAGGGGGCGCGCGAGACCCAGTACTTC. Amino acid sequence: CASSSPGQGARETQYF.

The chain is built from TRBV29-1 and TRBJ2-5; perhaps TRBD1 as D (6 bases). Per the germline V gene, CDR1 is SQVTM and CDR2 is ANQGSEA. V was trimmed by 5 bases and J by 5 bases, leaving 15 bases between them. This CDR3 has 13 amino acids. Written as DNA, the CDR3 is TGCAGCGTTATCCAGGGGAGCGACGAGACCCAGTACTTC. It encodes CSVIQGSDETQYF.

V and J are TRBV7-9 and TRBJ1-6; D ambiguous. The CDR3 totals 14 residues. In germline, CDR1 is SEHNR, CDR2 FQNEAQ (reference sequence). Trimming shortened V by 2 bases and J by 6 bases, and 8 bases separated the two germline ends. CDR3 bases: TGTGCCAGCAGCTTACGATGGGGTAATTCACCCCTCCACTTT. Encoded protein: CASSLRWGNSPLHF.

This clonotype has just a few counts. The V call is TRBV5-1, the J call TRBJ2-5; TRBD2 aligns across 8 bases. This CDR3 spans 14 amino acids. With V trimmed by 0 bases and J by 4 bases, 2 bases remained unmatched. The V gene's germline CDR1 is SGHRS and CDR2 YFSETQ. DNA for the CDR3: TGCGCCAGCAGCTTGGCTCGGGAGGGAGAGACCCAGTACTTC. The encoded protein is CASSLAREGETQYF.

The chain links TRBV7-2 to TRBJ2-5; D is possibly TRBD2 (6 bases). Deletions cut 4 bases from V and 4 bases from J, with 13 bases between. The germline V gene has CDR1 SGHTA and CDR2 FQGNSA. The CDR3 loop spans 14 amino acids. CDR3 region: CASSSTSPAETQYF. The CDR3 DNA is TGTGCCAGCAGCTCTACTAGCCCCGCAGAGACCCAGTACTTC.

This chain connects TRBV7-2 to TRBJ2-3; 8 positions agree with TRBD2. This CDR3 is 16 amino acids long. Germline lookup yields CDR1 SGHTA and CDR2 FQGNSA. Unmatched junction bases numbered 11, after V lost 5 bases and J lost 4 bases. CDR3 DNA sequence: TGTGCCAGCAGCCTATTTTCGACTAGCGCAGCAGATACGCAGTATTTT. Its translation is CASSLFSTSAADTQYF.

CDR3 coding DNA: TGTGCCAGCAGCTTTCGTTACCAGCCCCAGGGTTACGAGCAGTACTTC. As protein: CASSFRYQPQGYEQYF. The chain combines TRBV5-5 with TRBJ2-7, with D perhaps matching TRBD1 (5 bases). The germline V gene encodes CDR1 SGHKS and CDR2 YYEKEE (reference sequence). V shed 2 bases and J shed 4 bases, with 19 bases lying between them. CDR3 length equals 16 residues. The full variable domain, with the rest looked up from reference TRBV5-5 and TRBJ2-7, is DAGVTQSPTHLIKTRGQQVTLRCSPISGHKSVSWYQQVLGQGPQFIFQYYEKEERGRGNFPDRFSARQFPNYSSELNVNALLLGDSALYLCASSFRYQPQGYEQYFGPGTRLTVT.

The chain is built from TRBV20-1 and TRBJ1-6; maybe TRBD1 (5 bases). The V end lost 6 bases, the J end lost 5 bases, and 14 bases lay between the germline ends. Germline V CDR1 and CDR2: DFQATT, SNEGSKA (reference sequence). The CDR3 covers 14 residues. CDR3 in amino acids: CSAKYEGNNSPLHF. CDR3 in DNA: TGCAGTGCAAAATACGAGGGGAATAATTCACCCCTCCACTTT.

This clonotype was detected ten times or more. The chain links TRBV4-3 to TRBJ2-5, with 8 bases lining up with TRBD1. The ends lost 4 bases at V and 3 bases at J; junction bases unmatched: 4. Germline assignment: CDR1 LGHNA and CDR2 YSLEER. This CDR3 region has 14 residues. CDR3 residues: CASSLQGDEETQYF. DNA for the CDR3: TGCGCCAGCAGCCTACAGGGGGATGAAGAGACCCAGTACTTC.

This clonotype was observed a few times. One end of the junction fails to match germline, which may point to a read error. The chain combines TRBV5-1 with TRBJ2-2; no clear D gene. Germline assignment: CDR1 SGHRS and CDR2 YFSETQ. This CDR3 is 15 amino acids long. The CDR3 here is CASSLGQSNTGELFF. The CDR3 DNA reads as TGTGCCAGCAGCTTAGGCCAGTCGAACACCGGGGAGCTGTTTTTT.

In its sample, this clonotype was seen many times. The CDR3 reads CASTPRASGGLGEQFF. The DNA of the CDR3 is TGTGCCAGCACCCCCCGGGCTAGCGGGGGGTTAGGTGAGCAGTTCTTC. This chain joins TRBV12-3 or TRBV12-4 and TRBJ2-1, with 11 positions matching TRBD2. The V segment lost 7 bases and the J segment 9 bases; nucleotides outside the gene matches: 14. This CDR3 comprises 16 residues.

The genes are TRBV20-1 and TRBJ1-5; tentatively, D is TRBD1 (6 bases). V was trimmed by 4 bases and J by 1 base, leaving 14 bases between them. The CDR3 contains 15 residues. From germline, CDR1 is DFQATT and CDR2 SNEGSKA (reference sequence). Written as DNA, the CDR3 is TGCAGTGCTAAGGGCTGGACAGAGAGCAATCAGCCCCAGCATTTT. Translation gives CSAKGWTESNQPQHF.

Only a few counts were recorded for this clonotype. The chain couples TRBV4-3 to TRBJ2-5; no firm D call. Between the trimmed V and J ends, which lost 4 bases and 4 bases, there was a span of 16 bases. This CDR3 region has 15 residues. In germline, CDR1 is LGHNA, CDR2 YSLEER. DNA for the CDR3: TGCGCCAGCAGCCCACAGTCGGGTGTTGGAGAGACCCAGTACTTC. Translation: CASSPQSGVGETQYF.